Detailed here is one T cell receptor (beta chain). What antigen it recognizes has not been identified. The sample holds no much larger clone one base away, and base qualities are not on file. The sample comes from a study of cytomegalovirus exposure and HLA in healthy donors (dated by TCRdb to about 2017). General notes on the study: An earlier analysis of more than 550 of the donors reported roughly 300 Gb of sequence data and 117 million unique TCR beta sequences obtained from 180 million or so T cells. Rather than using new phenotypic data, the later analysis identified candidate immune exposures from TCR beta sequences and from how often those sequences occurred across donors. Along with the approximately 700-subject first cohort, a separate validation cohort of 120 different subjects was used. Across roughly 420 genotyped donors of the cohort, an average of approximately 200,000 unique TCR beta nucleotide sequences per donor were sequenced, and 15% to 20% of those sequences were non-productive. To predict cytomegalovirus infection status, the study combined high-throughput TCR immunosequencing, statistical association of individual TCRs with disease status, and machine learning. HLA typing covered class I and class II loci at four-digit resolution. Typing coverage varied by locus: roughly 629-640 donors for A, B, C, DRB1 and DQB1; more than 500 for DQA1; more than 600 for DPA1; approximately 470 for DPB1. An earlier analysis of fewer than 750 of the donors used high-throughput TCR beta sequencing to judge whether each TCR beta V gene segment behaved as functional or pseudogenic. Every repertoire in the discovery cohort had been generated on one and the same sequencing platform. Because of strong linkage in the cohort, five DR-DQ haplotypes were treated as single units for association and clustering. The T cell repertoires of some 700 subjects were profiled by immunosequencing and related to cytomegalovirus serostatus. To study patterns of TCR occurrence, a later analysis re-analyzed previously published TCR beta repertoires from around 700 donors and added high-resolution HLA genotyping. Of the 350 to 450 genotyped donors, 81% were placed in the genetic ancestry cluster associated with self-reported Caucasian donors. Roughly 300 gigabases of sequencing data and 80 million or so unique TCR sequences were included in an early release covering 500 to 750 HLA-typed donors. Alongside the repertoire data, information on donor age, sex, ethnicity and CMV serostatus was compiled. Genome-wide SNP genotypes for about 60% of the roughly 700 donors were used in a later genetic analysis, which treated that subset as a discovery cohort. The study was designed to test whether signatures of past pathogen exposure could be identified by cataloging public T cell receptors. The paper as a whole reports these results and caveats: Linkage disequilibrium might explain the correlated functional status among segregating V segments, but an unknown experimental factor could not be excluded. A further reported finding was that TCR beta sequences accurately predicted the HLA-A and HLA-B alleles for most subjects in the first cohort. Sequencing depth was assumed to be roughly uniform across donors in the presence/absence analyses, though that assumption may not hold. An earlier analysis of approximately 600 of the donors showed that most TCR beta V segments appeared in productive rearrangements either about 87% or about 30% of the time, which broadly matched IMGT annotations. Most CMV-associated TCR beta chains appeared to be HLA-restricted in a later analysis, and the HLA associations seemed to be driven largely by CMV exposure. Cytomegalovirus status was reported to be diagnosed by the classifier with high specificity and sensitivity in both the original and validation cohorts. A later genetic analysis associated a missense DCLRE1C variant with V-gene and J-gene trimming of TCR beta chains, and an independent cohort replicated the association. A cluster of highly shared sequence variants was judged likely to represent a technical artifact of the sequencing pipeline. The cohort was sequenced for TCR beta chains only, and without alpha or paired-chain data the features that could be detected were limited. Three of the identified cytomegalovirus-associated TCR beta chains were confirmed in vitro to be specific for cytomegalovirus antigens. The authors suggested that the approach could potentially be generalized to other disease states and immunological phenotypes. Because HLA typing was missing for some donors at each locus, association tests included only the typed subset. According to a later analysis, TCR association rates differed among HLA loci, with DRB1 alleles showing the most associated TCRs and HLA-C alleles showing the fewest. Strong co-occurrence of HLA alleles, especially DR and DQ, made assigning TCR associations to individual alleles difficult. In a later analysis, several top co-occurrence clusters were reported to appear linked to parvovirus B19, influenza, CMV and Epstein-Barr virus. In the study, roughly 160 TCR beta chains were listed as associated with cytomegalovirus. Compared with the roughly 700-donor mean, donors in an Asian-associated ancestry cluster had fewer N-insertions in productive TCRs, according to a later genetic analysis. Specific HLA alleles were associated with roughly 17,000 TCR beta sequences at a false discovery rate of 0.05 in a later analysis. Most TCR sequences were observed very rarely across donors, whereas some public TCRs were present in many individuals. Because counts were too low, approximately 15 rarely observed V segments, including chromosome 9 orphons, were excluded from the earlier analysis of roughly 580 of the donors. For the cohort, immune exposure information was limited to CMV serostatus. In a later analysis, HLA-associated TCR beta chains were found to be more clonally expanded and to have lower generation probabilities than equally common non-associated chains.

The cohort comprised some 700 healthy bone marrow donors. All cohort members were sampled while nominally healthy, although unrecorded immune exposures were likely present. The donor was CMV seronegative and belonged to the group of more than 300 seronegative cohort members. A peripheral blood sample was collected from each donor, and TCR beta sequencing was performed on peripheral blood mononuclear cells. The Qiagen DNeasy Blood Extraction Kit was used to extract genomic DNA from the blood cell samples. The method behind the library was the immunoSEQ multiplex PCR assay. For the multiplex PCR, a mixture combining 60 forward primers for TCR Vbeta segments and 13 reverse primers for TCR Jbeta segments was used. Amplification of the CDR3 region of rearranged TCR beta genes was performed with a multiplex PCR assay on genomic DNA. Amplified TCR beta libraries were sequenced as 87-base-pair reads on the Illumina HiSeq System. Processing in the source paper ran as follows. A later analysis counted about 80 million unique TCR beta chains across the 666 repertoires, and about 10 million of these chains were shared by at least two donors. A nearest-neighbor algorithm error-corrected the raw reads and collapsed the reads into unique sequences, merging closely related sequences to remove PCR and sequencing errors. V, D and J gene segments were assigned by aligning CDR3 sequences to IMGT reference sequences. Each retained sequence needed at least a six-nucleotide match to both a V gene segment and a J gene segment. A rearrangement counted as productive if the CDR3 had no stop codons and remained in frame with V and J, and every other rearrangement counted as non-productive. Following IMGT convention, CDR3 was defined as the stretch from the second conserved V-encoded cysteine to the conserved J-encoded phenylalanine. The earlier analysis of more than 450 of the donors excluded sequences that lacked an unambiguous match to a single V gene segment. An earlier analysis of 587 of the donors classified V segments as functional when productive rearrangements were above 56.7% and as segregating when the standard deviation between donors was above 5%. A statistical classification framework was built for diagnosing cytomegalovirus status from the catalog of TCR beta chain sequences. A later analysis assigned V and J genes by comparing TCR nucleotide sequences with IMGT/GENE-DB human TR gene sequences. In a later analysis, CDR3 sequences and most-parsimonious VDJ recombination scenarios were assigned using the TCRdist pipeline. In a later analysis, every TCR beta chain was defined by the combination of its CDR3 amino acid sequence and its V-gene family, and reads without a unique V-gene family were dropped. To address suspected cross-contamination and a sequencing artifact, a later analysis removed some 620 highly shared, low-generation-probability nucleotide sequences. In a later analysis, a clonal expansion index was calculated for each public chain from normalized within-repertoire ranks of inferred template counts. Generation probabilities in a later analysis came from a VDJ recombination model fitted to out-of-frame rearrangements, and those results were checked against IGoR. In a later analysis, hypergeometric tests were used to score TCR-TCR, TCR-HLA and TCR-CMV co-occurrence, with a repertoire-size bias correction applied to TCR pairs. A later analysis estimated false discovery rates by permuting HLA or CMV assignments 20 times. In a later analysis, co-occurring TCRs were grouped with DBSCAN, and TCRdist sequence similarity was added when clustering was performed within HLA-allele-positive subsets. Repertoires with fewer than 30,000 or more than 120,000 public chains, plus five repertoires with anomalous nucleotide sharing, were excluded from co-occurrence clustering. The table comes from immuneACCESS by way of TCRdb, which keeps in-frame sequences with V and J called. Part of the clones is missing from these tables; in studies checked, under half for an unresolved V gene and the rest for unknown reasons. The V and J calls and clone size are taken from that table; D and trimming were inferred from the DNA. The sample table lists about 190,000 clones, 84% of them with a count of one. Clones ranked in the top ten supply approximately 0.26% of the sample.

Material for sequencing was PBMCs. The sequence derives from a boy between 10 and 17 years old in good health and CMV-seronegative.

The nucleotide sequence is TGTGCCAGCAGCGAAAACGACAGGTGGGCTAACTATGGCTACACCTTC. It codes for CASSENDRWANYGYTF. The chain joins TRBV5-5 to TRBJ1-2, and TRBD1 may be the D gene, going by 6 matching bases. The germline V gene (reference sequence) specifies SGHKS as CDR1 and YYEKEE as CDR2. Between the V and J ends, shortened by 4 bases and 0 bases respectively, the junction contains 16 bases. The CDR3 measures 16 amino acids from cysteine to phenylalanine. This entry keeps only the CDR3 DNA: 48 bases, framed from base 1.